Shown below are 2 T cell receptor beta chains from a single sample sequenced in a study of blood T cell repertoires in COVID-19. Here immunoSEQ multiplex PCR was the method, and the copy in TCRdb shows in-frame clones only, minus some. In the table there are 70,000 to 80,000 clones, approximately 80% of which are singletons. Sequencing was performed on peripheral blood. These receptors all come from a man aged 45-60 years with acute or convalescent COVID-19.

This clone has just one count. The J gene is TRBJ1-1, the V gene TRBV7-9, with no clear D. V gave up 1 base and J gave up 4 bases, with 7 bases separating them. This CDR3 has 13 amino acids. Germline V gene data show CDR1 as SEHNR and CDR2 as FQNEAQ (reference sequence). The CDR3 is CASSLGSGTEAFF. CDR3 DNA: TGTGCCAGCAGCTTAGGTAGCGGCACTGAAGCTTTCTTT.

This chain joins TRBV2 and TRBJ2-1, with D uncertain. This CDR3 region has 15 residues. V was pared by 7 bases and J by 5 bases, with 18 bases between. The V gene's germline CDR1 is SNHLY and CDR2 FYNNEI. The CDR3 DNA reads TGTGCCAGCACGCCTCTCCGGGTCAACGACAATGAGCAGTTCTTC. This translates into CASTPLRVNDNEQFF.